What follows are 16 T cell receptor beta chains derived from one specimen sequenced in a study of beta chain features in type 1 diabetes. Since all of the isolated RNA was reverse transcribed, expressed TCRB transcripts were what got sequenced. Using immunoSEQ multiplex PCR, the repertoire was profiled, and TCRdb retains in-frame clones only, with some absent. Among about 650,000 clones listed, around 12% were seen once. What these receptors recognize is not known. Study conclusions and caveats: Type 1 diabetes patients had TCRB CDR3s that were shorter (moderately but significantly so) in all four CD4+ subsets.

The source material was naive CD4+ T cells from blood. These receptor sequences come from a man aged 25-40 years with type 1 diabetes.

V usage is TRBV11-2 and J usage is TRBJ2-1; maybe TRBD2 (6 bases). The CDR3 length is 13 residues. Between the trimmed V and J ends, which lost 5 bases and 5 bases, there was a span of 10 bases. Germline values: CDR1 SGHAT, CDR2 FQNNGV. The CDR3, as DNA: TGTGCCAGCAGCGCGGGACTTGACAATGAGCAGTTCTTC. Encoded protein: CASSAGLDNEQFF.

The V call is TRBV28, the J call TRBJ2-7; D gene ambiguous. Trimming cost V 3 bases and J 0 bases, with 12 bases left between them. The length of the CDR3 is 15 residues. CDR1 is MDHEN and CDR2 is SYDVKM in the germline V gene. CDR3 coding DNA: TGTGCCAGCAGTTTGATGAGGACGACCTCCTACGAGCAGTACTTC. It specifies CASSLMRTTSYEQYF.

This clone showed up just a few times. V usage is TRBV27 and J usage is TRBJ1-2; D unclear. The ends were cut back, 6 bases at V and 5 bases at J, with 16 bases in the middle. This CDR3 contains 14 residues. CDR1 is MNHEY and CDR2 is SMNVEV in the germline V gene (reference sequence). The CDR3 nucleotides are TGTGCCAGCAGCTATGCCCCCCCGGGGTATGGCTACACCTTC. Its translation is CASSYAPPGYGYTF.

V usage is TRBV6-5 and J usage is TRBJ2-3, with D perhaps given as TRBD1 or TRBD2 (7 bases each). CDR3 length: 14 residues. Trimming cost V 4 bases and J 5 bases, with 13 bases left between them. The germline V gene has CDR1 MNHEY and CDR2 SVGAGI. The CDR3 loop reads CASSFTGEGDTQYF. The CDR3 DNA reads TGTGCCAGCAGTTTCACAGGGGAGGGAGATACGCAGTATTTT.

This clone was observed a handful of times. J is TRBJ1-4 and V is TRBV19; no reliable D call. Per the germline V gene, CDR1 is LNHDA and CDR2 is SQIVND (reference sequence). Deletions cut 8 bases from V and 5 bases from J, with 9 bases between. The CDR3 runs 12 residues. CDR3 nucleotides: TGTGCCAGTTCGACGGTAAATGAAAAACTGTTTTTT. Residues: CASSTVNEKLFF.

This chain connects TRBV2 to TRBJ1-4, with TRBD1 matching 7 bases. The J segment lost 4 bases and the V segment lost 7 bases, leaving 6 bases of the junction unmatched. This CDR3 spans 14 amino acids. The germline V gene has CDR1 SNHLY and CDR2 FYNNEI. CDR3 nucleotide sequence: TGTGCCAGCATTCCGGGACAGTATAATGAAAAACTGTTTTTT. Translation: CASIPGQYNEKLFF.

CDR3: CASSHFNIFNIDEQFF. The CDR3 bases are TGTGCCAGCAGCCATTTCAACATCTTTAATATTGATGAGCAGTTCTTC. This sequence joins TRBV14 and TRBJ2-1; D remains unclear. Germline V gives CDR1 SGHDN, CDR2 FVKESK. The CDR3 has 16 amino acids. V was trimmed by 3 bases and J by 8 bases, leaving 20 bases between them.

The chain recombines TRBV25-1 with TRBJ1-5; unclear D gene. CDR3 size: 12 residues. Per germline, CDR1 MGHDK and CDR2 SYGVNS. The V gene lost 4 bases and the J gene lost 9 bases, with 10 bases spanning the gap. The chain's CDR3 is CASSAPGGPQHF. CDR3 DNA sequence: TGTGCCAGCAGTGCCCCCGGAGGGCCCCAGCATTTT. The whole variable domain, remainder taken from reference TRBV25-1 and TRBJ1-5, is EADIYQTPRYLVIGTGKKITLECSQTMGHDKMYWYQQDPGMELHLIHYSYGVNSTEKGDLSSESTVSRIRTEHFPLTLESARPSHTSQYLCASSAPGGPQHFGDGTRLSIL.

This clone was observed a few times. The chain joins TRBV19 to TRBJ1-2; D gene ambiguous. This CDR3 spans 14 amino acids. Per germline, CDR1 LNHDA and CDR2 SQIVND (reference sequence). The ends were cut back, 3 bases at V and 2 bases at J, with 10 bases in the middle. CDR3 sequence (DNA): TGTGCCAGTAGTATTGGACGGAGGAACTATGGCTACACCTTC. Translating it yields CASSIGRRNYGYTF.

This clone has a handful of counts. The chain recombines TRBV7-2 with TRBJ2-7; a possible D gene is TRBD1 (6 bases). The germline V gene has CDR1 SGHTA and CDR2 FQGNSA. Between the trimmed V and J ends, which lost 3 bases and 5 bases, there was a span of 11 bases. This CDR3 comprises 13 residues. CDR3 sequence reads: CASSFQGSNEQYF. CDR3 nucleotide sequence: TGTGCCAGCAGCTTTCAGGGGAGCAACGAGCAGTACTTC.

V is TRBV18 and J is TRBJ1-1; 8 bases fit TRBD1. The CDR3 is 14 amino acids. Germline CDR1 and CDR2: KGHSH and LQKENI. V dropped 3 bases and J dropped 1; count of bases not matched to a gene: 1. The CDR3 DNA reads TGTGCCAGCTCACCGGGACAGGCGAACACTGAAGCTTTCTTT. This gives the protein CASSPGQANTEAFF.

The sample holds a few counts of this clone. The chain uses TRBV19 and TRBJ2-7; D might be TRBD1 or TRBD2, each matching 6 bases. V was cut by 0 bases and J by 4 bases, with 10 bases left in between. Germline CDR1 and CDR2: LNHDA and SQIVND (reference sequence). The CDR3 is 14 amino acids. The CDR3 region is CASSIERGPYEQYF. Written as DNA, the CDR3 is TGTGCCAGTAGTATAGAACGGGGGCCGTACGAGCAGTACTTC.

The CDR3 is CASSFNWGQGQPQHF. In nucleotides, the CDR3 is TGTGCCAGCAGCTTTAACTGGGGGCAGGGTCAGCCCCAGCATTTT. The chain joins TRBV7-2 to TRBJ1-5; weak D call: TRBD1 (6 bases). V shed 3 bases and J shed 6 bases, with 15 bases lying between them. Per germline, CDR1 SGHTA and CDR2 FQGNSA. This CDR3 comprises 15 residues. The full variable domain, rest sourced from reference TRBV7-2 and TRBJ1-5, is GAGVSQSPSNKVTEKGKDVELRCDPISGHTALYWYRQSLGQGLEFLIYFQGNSAPDKSGLPSDRFSAERTGGSVSTLTIQRTQQEDSAVYLCASSFNWGQGQPQHFGDGTRLSIL.

This clone showed up just a few times. The rearrangement links TRBV6-6 to TRBJ2-7, with 7 nucleotides matching TRBD1. CDR3 length: 12 amino acids. Trimming cost V 5 bases and J 3 bases; bases outside gene matches: 1. Germline CDR1 is MNHNY and CDR2 is SVGAGI (reference sequence). In DNA, the CDR3 is TGTGCCAGCAGTGGGGACAGCTACGAGCAGTACTTC. Protein sequence: CASSGDSYEQYF.

A word on this clone: Other DNA sequences in the same sample also yield this CDR3. The chain joins TRBV18 to TRBJ1-2; D unresolved. The length of the CDR3 is 13 residues. Germline V lookup: CDR1 KGHSH, CDR2 LQKENI. Trimming took 3 bases from V and 3 from J, leaving 8 bases between them. In DNA form, the CDR3 reads TGTGCCAGCTCACCCCGGGATGACTATGGCTACACCTTC. Residues: CASSPRDDYGYTF.

The J gene is TRBJ2-3, the V gene TRBV2; tentatively, D is TRBD1 (6 bases). This CDR3 has 16 amino acids. CDR1 and CDR2 from the germline V gene are SNHLY and FYNNEI. V was pared by 5 bases and J by 0 bases, with 15 bases between. The CDR3 loop is CASSRTGFRSTDTQYF. CDR3 coding DNA: TGTGCCAGCAGTCGAACAGGGTTCCGGAGCACAGATACGCAGTATTTT.